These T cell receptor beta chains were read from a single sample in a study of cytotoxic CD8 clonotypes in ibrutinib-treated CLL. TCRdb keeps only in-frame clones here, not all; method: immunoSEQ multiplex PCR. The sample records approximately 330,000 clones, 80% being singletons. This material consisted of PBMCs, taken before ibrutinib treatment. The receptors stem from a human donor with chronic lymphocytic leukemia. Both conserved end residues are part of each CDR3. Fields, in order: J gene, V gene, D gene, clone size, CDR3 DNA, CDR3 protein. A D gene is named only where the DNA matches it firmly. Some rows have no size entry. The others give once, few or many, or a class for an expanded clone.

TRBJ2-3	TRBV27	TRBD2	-	TGTGCCAGCAGTTTACTAGCGGGAGCCACAGATACGCAGTATTTT	CASSLLAGATDTQYF
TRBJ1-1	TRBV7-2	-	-	TGTGCCAGCAGCTTATATGGAGGGGAGAACACTGAAGCTTTCTTT	CASSLYGGENTEAFF
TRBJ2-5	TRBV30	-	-	TGTGCCTTAACAGGGACCCAAGAGACCCAGTACTTC	CALTGTQETQYF
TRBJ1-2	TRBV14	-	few	TGTGCCAGCAGCCAAGAGTGGGGAGACGGTAGAGGCTACACCTTC	CASSQEWGDGRGYTF
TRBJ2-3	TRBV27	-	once	TGTGCCAGTACAGGGGACTCGGGTACGCAGTATTTT	CASTGDSGTQYF
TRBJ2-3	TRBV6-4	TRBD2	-	TGTGCCAGCAGTCCATTGGGACTAGCTGGGGATACGCAGTATTTT	CASSPLGLAGDTQYF
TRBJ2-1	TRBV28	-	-	TGTGCCAGCAGGTCTTACAATGAGCAGTTCTTC	CASRSYNEQFF
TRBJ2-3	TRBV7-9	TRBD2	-	TGTGCCAGCAGCTTAGTACACGCGGGAGTAGGGGATACGCAGTATTTT	CASSLVHAGVGDTQYF
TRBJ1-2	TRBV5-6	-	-	TGTGCCAGCAGCTTGACCCCCGAGGGAGGCTACACCTTC	CASSLTPEGGYTF
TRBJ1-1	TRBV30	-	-	TGTGCCTGGAGCCAGCGGCACACTGAAGCTTTCTTT	CAWSQRHTEAFF
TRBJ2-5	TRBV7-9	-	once	TGTGCCAGCAGCCCACTACAAGAGACCCAGTACTTC	CASSPLQETQYF
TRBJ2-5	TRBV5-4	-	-	TGTGCCAGCAGCACGGACCACCAAGAGACCCAGTACTTC	CASSTDHQETQYF
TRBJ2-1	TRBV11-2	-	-	TGTGCCAGCAGCTTAGAACCATTTAGTAGCTCCTACAATGAGCAGTTCTTC	CASSLEPFSSSYNEQFF
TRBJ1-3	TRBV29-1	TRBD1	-	TGCAGCGTCGCCCAGGGGGGCCAGGTAGACACCATATATTTT	CSVAQGGQVDTIYF
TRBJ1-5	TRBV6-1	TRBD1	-	TGTGCCAGCAGGGACAGGGTTCTTAGGGATCAGCCCCAGCATTTT	CASRDRVLRDQPQHF
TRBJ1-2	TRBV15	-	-	TGTGCCACCAGCAGAGGAAGAACGGACTATGGCTACACCTTC	CATSRGRTDYGYTF
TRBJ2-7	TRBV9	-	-	TGTGCCAGCAGCGTAGACGACCTCGAAACTTACGAGCAGTACTTC	CASSVDDLETYEQYF
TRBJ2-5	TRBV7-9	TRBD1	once	TGTGCCAGCAGCTTAGGACGAAACTCACAGGGGGCTGAGACCCAGTACTTC	CASSLGRNSQGAETQYF
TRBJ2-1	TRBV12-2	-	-	TGTGCAAGTCGCACCCCCTATCTGGCGGGAGGGCAGAGCTCCTACAATGAGCAGTTCTTC	CASRTPYLAGGQSSYNEQFF
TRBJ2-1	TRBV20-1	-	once	TGCAGTGCTAGAGATAATGAGCAGTTCTTC	CSARDNEQFF
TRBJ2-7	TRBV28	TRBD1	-	TGTGCCAGCAGTTCCCCGGGACAGGCCTACGAGCAGTACTTC	CASSSPGQAYEQYF
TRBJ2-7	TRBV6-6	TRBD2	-	TGTGCCAGCAGTTATCTAGCGGGAGATGACGAGCAGTACTTC	CASSYLAGDDEQYF